This passage covers 26 T cell receptor beta chains from one sample sequenced in a study of blood T cell repertoires in COVID-19. The table came from immunoSEQ multiplex PCR; TCRdb's copy has only in-frame clones and leaves some out. The table shows roughly 290,000 clones, with more than 80% occurring only once. The sample was peripheral blood. The receptors were gathered from a woman between 25 and 40 years old with COVID-19, enrolled during active disease.

The rearrangement uses TRBV4-1 and TRBJ1-5; TRBD1 agrees at 8 bases. In germline, CDR1 is MGHRA, CDR2 YSYEKL. Unmatched junction bases numbered 15, after V lost 4 bases and J lost 10 bases. This CDR3 comprises 16 residues. The chain's CDR3 is CASSRDWPGGFPPQHF. CDR3 DNA sequence: TGCGCCAGCAGCCGGGATTGGCCAGGGGGCTTCCCTCCCCAGCATTTT.

The chain is built from TRBV4-3 and TRBJ2-4; 8 positions match TRBD1. The junction had 6 bases not matched to a gene; V was cut back by 0 bases and J by 8 bases. The CDR3 sequence is 15 residues long. Germline values: CDR1 LGHNA, CDR2 YSLEER. Here the CDR3 reads CASSQDGTGGDIQYF. CDR3 bases: TGCGCCAGCAGCCAAGATGGAACAGGGGGAGACATTCAGTACTTC.

V usage is TRBV28 and J usage is TRBJ2-1; 11 nucleotides match TRBD1. V was clipped by 6 bases and J by 6 bases; unmatched bases: 4. The length of the CDR3 is 14 residues. Germline V lookup: CDR1 MDHEN, CDR2 SYDVKM. CDR3 sequence: CASRGDRGFNEQFF. CDR3 bases: TGTGCCAGCAGGGGGGACAGGGGGTTCAATGAGCAGTTCTTC.

The chain is built from TRBV19 and TRBJ2-7; D uncertain. Germline loops: CDR1 LNHDA, CDR2 SQIVND (reference sequence). This CDR3 contains 13 residues. V lost 6 bases, J lost 0 bases, and 9 bases lay in between. The CDR3 loop is CASRAISSYEQYF. The CDR3 bases are TGTGCCAGTAGAGCGATCAGCTCCTACGAGCAGTACTTC.

The rearrangement links TRBV10-3 to TRBJ2-7; tentatively, D is TRBD1 (7 bases). Germline V gives CDR1 ENHRY, CDR2 SYGVKD. The CDR3 contains 14 residues. Between the trimmed V and J ends, which lost 7 bases and 0 bases, there was a span of 13 bases. The CDR3 DNA is TGTGCCATCACTGCGGGACAGAGCTCCTACGAGCAGTACTTC. Protein sequence: CAITAGQSSYEQYF.

The chain recombines TRBV6-2 or TRBV6-3 with TRBJ1-4; no reliable D call. V lost 2 bases and J 4 bases, leaving 8 bases between the germline ends. The CDR3 has 14 residues. Germline V gives CDR1 MNHEY, CDR2 SVGEGT. The DNA for the CDR3 is TGTGCCAGCAGTTACGGCAGCGTTAATGAAAAACTGTTTTTT. Translating gives CASSYGSVNEKLFF.

The chain's CDR3 is CASSVVEGRGVTEAFF. CDR3 bases: TGTGCCAGCAGCGTAGTGGAGGGCCGGGGAGTGACTGAAGCTTTCTTT. The chain uses TRBV9 and TRBJ1-1, with unresolved D. Germline V gene sequence: CDR1 SGDLS, CDR2 YYNGEE. V was trimmed by 0 bases and J by 5 bases, leaving 17 bases between them. The length of the CDR3 is 16 residues.

The V gene is TRBV4-1, the J gene TRBJ1-2; 9 bases agree with TRBD1. Trimming at V came to 5 bases and at J to 5 bases, leaving 6 bases not matched to a gene. Germline V gene data show CDR1 as MGHRA and CDR2 as YSYEKL. CDR3 length equals 14 residues. In DNA form, the CDR3 reads TGCGCCAGCAGCTCCTGGACAGGGGAATATGGCTACACCTTC. Translating gives CASSSWTGEYGYTF.

In this sample, this clone turned up once. The genes are TRBV5-5 and TRBJ2-7, with 10 bases fitting TRBD1. This CDR3 is built from 14 residues. V gave up 9 bases and J gave up 5 bases; unmatched junction bases: 11. Germline lookup yields CDR1 SGHKS and CDR2 YYEKEE (reference sequence). CDR3 sequence: CATTPGQGYHEQYF. For the CDR3, the DNA is TGTGCCACCACGCCGGGACAGGGGTACCACGAGCAGTACTTC.

The chain combines TRBV2 with TRBJ2-7; D not resolved. The V end was cut by 3 bases, the J end by 2 bases, with 5 bases between. CDR1 and CDR2 from the germline V gene are SNHLY and FYNNEI. This CDR3 contains 12 residues. The CDR3 spells CASSESAYEQYF. The CDR3 region has the DNA TGTGCCAGCAGTGAGTCAGCCTACGAGCAGTACTTC.

The chain is built from TRBV5-4 and TRBJ2-1; the match to TRBD2 covers 9 bases. This CDR3 spans 15 amino acids. Unmatched junction bases numbered 7, after V lost 0 bases and J lost 9 bases. The germline gives CDR1 SGHNT, CDR2 YYREEE (reference sequence). This CDR3 is CASSLGGRGDFEQFF. CDR3 DNA: TGTGCCAGCAGCTTGGGCGGGAGGGGTGACTTTGAGCAGTTCTTC. The variable domain in full, completed from reference TRBV5-4 and TRBJ2-1, reads ETGVTQSPTHLIKTRGQQVTLRCSSQSGHNTVSWYQQALGQGPQFIFQYYREEENGRGNFPPRFSGLQFPNYSSELNVNALELDDSALYLCASSLGGRGDFEQFFGPGTRLTVL.

This CDR3 is CASSPPTSYTDTQYF. In DNA form, the CDR3 reads TGTGCCAGCTCACCACCGACATCATACACAGATACGCAGTATTTT. This sequence joins TRBV18 and TRBJ2-3, with D uncertain. The V end lost 0 bases, the J end lost 2 bases, and 9 bases lay between the germline ends. Per germline, CDR1 KGHSH and CDR2 LQKENI. The CDR3 runs 15 residues. The full variable domain, rest sourced from reference TRBV18 and TRBJ2-3, is NAGVMQNPRHLVRRRGQEARLRCSPMKGHSHVYWYRQLPEEGLKFMVYLQKENIIDESGMPKERFSAEFPKEGPSILRIQQVVRGDSAAYFCASSPPTSYTDTQYFGPGTRLTVL.

This clone was observed a few times. The gene calls are TRBV5-4 and TRBJ2-5; D is unresolved. The CDR3 sequence is 13 residues long. V lost 4 bases and J lost 6, with 13 bases in between. Germline V gene data show CDR1 as SGHNT and CDR2 as YYREEE (reference sequence). CDR3 bases: TGTGCCAGCAGCGCGACCCAACAGAAGACCCAGTACTTC. Amino acids: CASSATQQKTQYF.

This chain joins TRBV6-5 and TRBJ1-5, with 9 bases lining up with TRBD1. CDR1 and CDR2 from the germline V gene are MNHEY and SVGAGI. The CDR3 extends over 13 amino acids. The trim removed 6 bases at V and 11 bases at J, leaving 8 bases unmatched. The CDR3: CASSDDRGRSQHF. The CDR3 DNA sequence: TGTGCCAGCAGCGATGACAGGGGGAGGTCCCAGCATTTT.

The V call is TRBV24-1, the J call TRBJ2-7, with 9 bases that match TRBD2. The CDR3 loop spans 15 amino acids. V lost 1 base to trimming and J lost 5 bases; unmatched junction nucleotides: 5. Germline V gene data show CDR1 as KGHDR and CDR2 as SFDVKD. The CDR3 spells CATSDFEREDHEQYF. In DNA form, the CDR3 reads TGTGCCACCAGTGATTTCGAGCGGGAGGACCACGAGCAGTACTTC.

This chain uses TRBV7-8 with TRBJ1-5, with a weak D call TRBD1 (6 bases). Germline V gene sequence: CDR1 SGHVS, CDR2 FQNEAQ. Trimming removed 4 bases at V and 6 bases at J, with 16 bases between. The CDR3 extends over 15 amino acids. The CDR3 reads CASSSRDIAAQPQHF. CDR3 DNA: TGTGCCAGCAGCTCCCGGGACATCGCAGCTCAGCCCCAGCATTTT.

This clone was seen a single time. The chain combines TRBV7-9 with TRBJ2-5; D remains ambiguous. Germline V gives CDR1 SEHNR, CDR2 FQNEAQ (reference sequence). V dropped 4 bases and J dropped 9 bases, with 9 bases sitting between them. The CDR3 is 11 amino acids. CDR3 region: CASSSRAPQYF. As DNA, the CDR3 is TGTGCCAGCAGCTCCCGAGCACCCCAGTACTTC.

This clone was seen a single time. This sequence joins TRBV10-3 and TRBJ2-5; 9 positions match TRBD2. V lost 1 base, J lost 1 base, and 4 bases stayed unmatched. The germline V gene has CDR1 ENHRY and CDR2 SYGVKD. The CDR3 contains 16 residues. For the CDR3, the DNA is TGTGCCATCAGTGAGTGGGTAGCGGGAGCCCAAGAGACCCAGTACTTC. Its protein is CAISEWVAGAQETQYF.

The chain combines TRBV19 with TRBJ2-1; 9 positions match TRBD1. The J segment lost 8 bases and the V segment lost 3 bases, leaving 5 bases of the junction unmatched. There are 14 residues in the CDR3. Germline-derived CDR1 and CDR2 are LNHDA and SQIVND (reference sequence). CDR3 protein: CASSIGTGSDEQFF. The CDR3 DNA follows: TGTGCCAGTAGTATTGGGACAGGGTCCGATGAGCAGTTCTTC.

The chain combines TRBV10-2 with TRBJ2-4; possible D gene TRBD1, 6 bases. Germline V lookup: CDR1 WSHSY, CDR2 SAAADI. The CDR3 is made up of 15 amino acids. V was clipped by 5 bases and J by 12 bases, with 23 bases between them. CDR3 nucleotide sequence: TGCGCCAGCAGTTCCCAGGTTACAGGGATCCAGAATCAGTACTTC. It specifies CASSSQVTGIQNQYF.

This chain links TRBV4-2 with TRBJ1-2; D unresolved. Germline CDR1 reads LGHNA; CDR2 reads YNFKEQ. The CDR3 is 16 residues long. V lost 0 bases, J lost 5 bases, and 16 bases lay in between. CDR3 region: CASSQEVDLSRYGYTF. CDR3 coding DNA: TGTGCCAGCAGCCAAGAGGTGGATTTGTCGAGGTATGGCTACACCTTC.

This chain joins TRBV5-6 and TRBJ2-7; possibly TRBD2 for D (5 bases). This CDR3 has 15 amino acids. Deletions cut 1 base from V and 3 bases from J, with 14 bases between. Per germline, CDR1 SGHDT and CDR2 YYEEEE. CDR3 protein: CASSLIGEGYYEQYF. CDR3 nucleotides: TGTGCCAGCAGCTTGATAGGAGAGGGATACTACGAGCAGTACTTC.

In its sample, this clone was seen a few times. The J gene is TRBJ1-4, the V gene TRBV19, with 7 bases lining up with TRBD1. V lost 6 bases, J lost 4 bases, and 5 bases stayed unmatched. The CDR3 consists of 14 residues. Germline V gene sequence: CDR1 LNHDA, CDR2 SQIVND (reference sequence). DNA for the CDR3: TGTGCCAGTAGACCGGGACAGTTTAATGAAAAACTGTTTTTT. This codes for CASRPGQFNEKLFF.

This clone was detected once. The J gene is TRBJ1-1, the V gene TRBV30, with D possibly being TRBD1 (6 bases). V gave up 5 bases and J gave up 1 base, with 14 bases separating them. The germline V gene encodes CDR1 GTSNPN and CDR2 SVGIG (reference sequence). CDR3 length: 14 residues. This CDR3 is CAWRIGTPNTEAFF. The DNA for the CDR3 is TGTGCCTGGCGGATTGGGACACCGAACACTGAAGCTTTCTTT.

This chain connects TRBV7-9 to TRBJ2-7, with 8 positions matching TRBD1. From germline, CDR1 is SEHNR and CDR2 FQNEAQ (reference sequence). The CDR3 runs 14 residues. V was clipped by 5 bases and J by 6 bases; unmatched bases: 9. CDR3 loop: CASSGTGWPTEQYF. The CDR3 nucleotides are TGTGCCAGCAGCGGGACAGGATGGCCCACCGAGCAGTACTTC. Drawing the rest from reference TRBV7-9 and TRBJ2-7, the complete variable domain is DTGVSQNPRHKITKRGQNVTFRCDPISEHNRLYWYRQTLGQGPEFLTYFQNEAQLEKSRLLSDRFSAERPKGSFSTLEIQRTEQGDSAMYLCASSGTGWPTEQYFGPGTRLTVT.

The V and J genes are TRBV15 and TRBJ1-2; TRBD1 aligns across 9 bases. Unmatched junction bases numbered 5, after V lost 2 bases and J lost 4 bases. CDR1 and CDR2 (germline): LNHNV, YYDKDF (reference sequence). The CDR3 is 15 residues long. CDR3 loop: CATSRRTGVGYGYTF. Here the CDR3 DNA reads TGTGCCACCAGCAGAAGGACAGGGGTAGGCTATGGCTACACCTTC.